Below, one T cell receptor (beta chain) is given with its context. Its cognate antigen has yet to be identified. No per-base quality is available; no much larger clone lies one base away. TCRbeta CDR3 regions were amplified from genomic DNA by means of the immunoSEQ Assay, a bias-controlled multiplex PCR. The paper's data handling went like this. Within the assay, amplification of reference gene primers was used to estimate how many nucleated cells each sample contained. To quantify the absolute abundance of each unique TCRbeta CDR3 rearrangement, sequence reads were collapsed and filtered. For each sample, productive Simpson clonality was calculated by taking the square root of Simpson's diversity index across productive rearrangements. In its TCRdb copy, this immuneACCESS table keeps in-frame sequences only and misses some clones. Where compared with another copy, unresolved V genes explain less than half of these, and the others have no known cause. The V and J calls and clone size were taken over from that table, and D and trimming were inferred from the DNA. In this sample the table shows approximately 160,000 clones, approximately 85% of which occur a single time. The ten biggest clones cover less than 10% of the sample.

The source of the sample is a study of blood T cell repertoires in COVID-19 (dated by TCRdb to the early 2020s). Some background on the complete study: Samples from collaborators originated in the United States, Italy and Spain and spanned both the acute and convalescent phases of COVID-19. Where available, HLA class I and class II types were obtained from metadata supplied by the sample provider rather than from assay-based typing. Deeply sampled blood TCRbeta repertoires from subjects exposed to, actively infected with, or recovered from COVID-19 were included in the dataset. The samples were drawn from the first 160 participants of the ongoing ImmuneRACE study and from 1,254 subjects provided by 6 global collaborators. The prospective study material was composed of cDNA or gDNA derived from T cells, B-cell-depleted T cells, or PBMCs. The repertoires were made available in a free public database intended to serve as a resource for research on the immune response to SARS-CoV-2. Nearly every sample came with metadata listing a de-identified subject ID, COVID-19 status, age in years and sex. Summary of the overall study and its limitations: Clinical and demographic metadata were provided uncurated, with the amount varying by source and participant.

At one collaborating source in Seattle, patients were enrolled during active infection and were followed longitudinally through the course of disease. Collaborating institutions collected whole blood in K2EDTA tubes following their own protocols. For TCRbeta analysis, collaborators shipped samples as frozen whole blood, isolated PBMCs, or DNA extracted from either of those sample types. The germline V gene sets CDR1 to SGHAT and CDR2 to FQNNGV. There are 13 amino acids in the CDR3, from cysteine to phenylalanine inclusive. Only the CDR3 region is kept as DNA, spanning 39 bases read in frame from base 1. V drops 2 bases and J drops 7 bases, leaving 11 bases in between.

This TCR was recovered from a woman between 55 and 75 years old with COVID-19, enrolled during active disease. The sample taken for sequencing was peripheral blood. Recombination connected TRBV11-2 to TRBJ2-5; a confident D gene designation cannot be given. In nucleotides, the sequence is TGTGCCAGCAGCTTAAACTATATGGGGACCCAGTACTTC. Protein translation: CASSLNYMGTQYF.